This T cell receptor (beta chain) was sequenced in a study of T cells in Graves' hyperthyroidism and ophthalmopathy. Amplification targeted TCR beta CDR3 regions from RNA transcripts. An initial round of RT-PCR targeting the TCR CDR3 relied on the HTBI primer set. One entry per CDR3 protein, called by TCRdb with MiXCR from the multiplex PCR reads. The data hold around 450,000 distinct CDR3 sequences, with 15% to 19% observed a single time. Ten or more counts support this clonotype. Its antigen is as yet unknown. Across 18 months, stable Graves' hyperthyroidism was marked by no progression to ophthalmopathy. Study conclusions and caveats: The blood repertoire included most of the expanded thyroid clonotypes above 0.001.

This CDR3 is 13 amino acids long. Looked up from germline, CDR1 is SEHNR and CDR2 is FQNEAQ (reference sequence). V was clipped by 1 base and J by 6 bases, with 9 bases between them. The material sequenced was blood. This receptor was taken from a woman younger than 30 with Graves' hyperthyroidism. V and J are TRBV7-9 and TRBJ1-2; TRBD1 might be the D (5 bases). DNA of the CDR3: TGTGCCAGCAGCTTAGGGGCAGGGCATGGCTACACCTTC. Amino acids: CASSLGAGHGYTF.